This T cell receptor beta chain is from a study of shared clonotypes between healthy human individuals. Germline assignment: CDR1 SGDLS and CDR2 YYNGEE. Trimming took 0 bases from V and 4 from J; bases not matched to a gene: 5. The CDR3 has 16 residues. CD8 cells classed as naive were CD45RO-negative and positively selected for CCR7, excluding terminally differentiated effector memory CD45RA+ cells. Clones were read by immunoSEQ multiplex PCR, and TCRdb kept only the in-frame ones, dropping some. The profile shows 1.5 million to 2.5 million clones, 85% to 95% of them singletons. The clonotype was recovered from a man in his late teens or twenties in good health. The rearrangement joins TRBV9 to TRBJ2-2, with 8 bases that match TRBD2. The sequenced material came from naive CD8+ T cells sorted from blood. This chain's CDR3 is CASSVVSGGSTGELFF. In DNA form, the CDR3 reads TGTGCCAGCAGCGTAGTCAGCGGGGGATCCACCGGGGAGCTGTTTTTT. The complete variable domain, with remaining parts taken from reference TRBV9 and TRBJ2-2, reads DSGVTQTPKHLITATGQRVTLRCSPRSGDLSVYWYQQSLDQGLQFLIQYYNGEERAKGNILERFSAQQFPDLHSELNLSSLELGDSALYFCASSVVSGGSTGELFFGEGSRLTVL.